The clone carrying this T cell receptor beta chain was observed a few times. Its antigen remains unidentified. A second PCR of about 7 to 12 cycles used a sample-barcoded 5' primer and a J-beta primer mix. TCRdb reanalysed the 5' RACE reads using MiXCR and keeps one entry per CDR3 protein. The table shows more than 900,000 distinct CDR3 sequences, with roughly 24% occurring only once. There are 16 residues in the CDR3. Germline CDR1 LGHNA, CDR2 YNFKEQ. V lost 0 bases, J lost 0 bases, and 11 bases lay in between. This sample was included in a study of blood T cells in healthy people across ages. Findings of the study overall: Leaving the PBMCs unsorted stopped any conclusive comparison of naive versus antigen-experienced cells.

These data were also filed under a second study, of T cells of mothers and their children. From that paper: Versus unrelated pairs, overlap was slightly higher in related mother-child pairs, without reaching significance.

This sequence was found in a girl aged 2 to 9 in good health. The gene calls are TRBV4-2 and TRBJ2-5; tentatively, D is TRBD1 (5 bases). The material sequenced was blood. This chain's CDR3 is CASSQEVGRHQETQYF. The CDR3 DNA follows: TGTGCCAGCAGCCAAGAGGTGGGGCGGCACCAAGAGACCCAGTACTTC.